This T cell receptor (beta chain) was found in a study of T cell changes during pregnancy in multiple sclerosis. This clone has a handful of counts. Assay used: immunoSEQ multiplex PCR; TCRdb lists only in-frame clones, some missing. The repertoire holds roughly 75,000 clones, with about 93% as singletons. V was shortened by 3 bases and J by 4 bases, with 9 bases between the two germline ends. The CDR3 loop spans 14 amino acids. Germline V gene sequence: CDR1 MGHRA, CDR2 YSYEKL. This receptor was taken from a female donor in good health, enrolled as a control in a pregnancy study. The gene calls are TRBV4-1 and TRBJ2-2; D may be TRBD1 (5 bases). The specimen was peripheral blood, collected after pregnancy. CDR3 in amino acids: CASSHNRFTGELFF. The CDR3 DNA follows: TGCGCCAGCAGCCACAACAGGTTCACCGGGGAGCTGTTTTTT.